One TCR beta chain is described in this entry. This specimen comes from a study of blood T cell repertoires in COVID-19. Study context: Sample material is recorded as cDNA or gDNA derived from T cells, B-cell-depleted T cells, or PBMCs.

Here immunoSEQ multiplex PCR was the method, and the copy in TCRdb shows in-frame clones only, minus some. This table holds fewer than 350,000 clones, roughly 85% found once. The CDR3 spans 13 residues. Donors were grouped by their self-reported clinical history. The source material was PBMCs or T cells enriched from blood (not recorded which). The chain uses TRBV21-1 and TRBJ1-2; TRBD1 is the table's D call, not checked against the DNA. TRBV21-1 is listed as a pseudogene. The receptor was isolated from a woman in her thirties or forties with acute COVID-19. In DNA form, the CDR3 reads TGTGCCAGCAGCAAACAGGGGCCCTATGGCTACACCTTC. Amino acid sequence: CASSKQGPYGYTF.